Described below is a single TCR beta chain sequence and its context. The antigen is unknown. Primers included in the PCR were 60 Vbeta and 13 Jbeta primers. The protocol was immunoSEQ multiplex PCR, while the TCRdb copy is restricted to in-frame clones and leaves out a portion. The sample gives 90,000 to 120,000 clones, about 70% of which show up once; approximately 4.3% is in the top ten. The data belong to a study of cytomegalovirus exposure and HLA in healthy donors. General observations from the study: Using the classifier, cytomegalovirus status was reportedly diagnosed with high specificity and sensitivity. Later analysis identified 16,000 or so TCR beta sequences associated with HLA alleles, using a false discovery rate threshold of 0.05.

V shed 4 bases and J 1 base; nucleotides not matched to a gene: 9. CDR3 length: 17 residues. CDR1 MNHNS and CDR2 SASEGT come from the germline V gene. Sequencing was done on a sample of PBMCs. This TCR derives from a woman between 18 and 29 years old in good health and CMV-seropositive. The chain couples TRBV6-1 to TRBJ2-1; 8 positions agree with TRBD2. In nucleotides, the CDR3 is TGTGCCAGCAGTGGGAGGGGGAGCGGGGGTTCCTACAATGAGCAGTTCTTC. Residues: CASSGRGSGGSYNEQFF.